These T cell receptor beta chains were read from a single sample in a study of blood T cell repertoires in COVID-19. The data were produced by immunoSEQ multiplex PCR, yet TCRdb's version contains in-frame clones alone and is incomplete. The sample has some 240,000 clones, 84% seen once. The sample comprised peripheral blood. The receptor source for this set is a woman aged 40 to 50 who had recovered from COVID-19. Both conserved end residues are part of each CDR3. D genes are given only for firm matches. Clone sizes are given selectively: once, few, many, or a class where the clone is expanded.

>-|TRBD1|TRBJ1-4|TRBV7-9
TGTGCCAGCAGCCTCGGGACAGCGGGTGAAAAACTGTTTTTT
CASSLGTAGEKLFF
>-|-|TRBJ1-5|TRBV12-3/TRBV12-4
TGTGCCAGCAGTTTGAGGAGTCAGCCCCAGCATTTT
CASSLRSQPQHF
>-|-|TRBJ1-3|TRBV28
TGTGCCAGCAGTTTCAGGGAAGCCTCTGGAAACACCATATATTTT
CASSFREASGNTIYF
>-|TRBD1|TRBJ2-1|TRBV7-9
TGTGCCAGCAGCCGTCTATCAGCGGACAGGGACAATGAGCAGTTCTTC
CASSRLSADRDNEQFF
>-|-|TRBJ2-7|TRBV6-5
TGTGCCAGCAGTCGGGGGGGGACAGGGTACGAGCAGTACTTC
CASSRGGTGYEQYF
>-|-|TRBJ2-3|TRBV7-3
TGTGCCAGCAGCCCCCTAGTTGCGGATACGCAGTATTTT
CASSPLVADTQYF
>-|TRBD1|TRBJ1-5|TRBV5-1
TGCGCCAGCAGCTTGGAAGGGGGCCAGGAGCAGCCCCAGCATTTT
CASSLEGGQEQPQHF
>few|-|TRBJ1-2|TRBV6-6
TGTGCCAGCAGACAGACAGTTAACTATGGCTACACCTTC
CASRQTVNYGYTF
>-|-|TRBJ1-6|TRBV9
TGTGCCAGCAGCGTAAAACTCGACATCTCCTATAATTCACCCCTCCACTTT
CASSVKLDISYNSPLHF
>-|-|TRBJ1-5|TRBV15
TGTGCCACCAGCAGTCAACAGGGCTATCAGCCCCAGCATTTT
CATSSQQGYQPQHF
>-|TRBD2|TRBJ2-1|TRBV11-3
TGTGCCAGCAGGTCTGCTAGCGGGGGGGCGGGTTACAATGAGCAGTTCTTC
CASRSASGGAGYNEQFF
>-|-|TRBJ1-2|TRBV6-5
TGTGCCAGCACCACAGGGAACGGGTATGGCTACACCTTC
CASTTGNGYGYTF
>-|TRBD1|TRBJ2-1|TRBV5-6
TGTGCCAGCAGCTTGATGGGACAGCTCGCCGATGAGCAGTTCTTC
CASSLMGQLADEQFF
>-|TRBD1|TRBJ2-5|TRBV5-1
TGCGCCAGCAGCCACGGGACAGCGCAAGAGACCCAGTACTTC
CASSHGTAQETQYF
>-|-|TRBJ2-3|TRBV5-1
TGCGCCAGTAGGACACCTGCCACAGATACGCAGTATTTT
CASRTPATDTQYF
>-|-|TRBJ2-2|TRBV6-5
TGTGCCAGCGGAGGACCGAGAAACACCGGGGAGCTGTTTTTT
CASGGPRNTGELFF
>-|TRBD1|TRBJ2-7|TRBV13
TGTGCCAGCAGCCAAGGACAGGTGGGGGAGCAGTACTTC
CASSQGQVGEQYF